This record concerns one T cell receptor (beta chain) sequence. Individuals aged roughly 18 to 95 years were recruited from roughly 22 US areas. Clinical history reported by participants formed the basis on which cohorts were assigned. Authors' methods: Using reference gene primer amplification, nucleated cell counts were estimated. TCRdb keeps only in-frame clones here, not all; method: immunoSEQ multiplex PCR. From that table come the V and J calls and clone size; the DNA was used to work out D and trimming. The sample records hundreds of thousands of clones, around 90% being singletons. This specimen comes from a study of blood T cell repertoires in COVID-19. Turning to the study itself: Nucleic acid was either cDNA or gDNA, and it came from T cells, B-cell-depleted T cells, or PBMCs.

The V end was cut by 7 bases, the J end by 4 bases, with 12 bases between. The CDR3 runs 13 residues. The V gene's germline CDR1 is SNHLY and CDR2 FYNNEI. The V call is TRBV2, the J call TRBJ2-3; no definite D call. What was sequenced was PBMCs or T cells enriched from blood (not recorded which). This receptor was identified in a woman in her 30s who had recovered from COVID-19. CDR3 in DNA: TGTGCCAGCAACGCTGACTCTTCAGATACGCAGTATTTT. Protein: CASNADSSDTQYF.